The clone carrying this TCR beta chain was counted only a few times. Its antigen is unknown. This sample stems from a study of glioma-infiltrating T cells. At the level of the study: Sequencing aimed for 4.5- to 10-fold coverage of about 940,000 peripheral T cells. The study's findings and limits: Gliomas, especially low-grade, showed above-expected tissue-blood divergence; non-neoplastic patients showed below. Patients with low tissue-blood divergence carried a signature set of shared blood CDR3 motifs.

Using RNA template, CDR3s of TCR alpha and beta were amplified with iRepertoire arm-PCR. Via MiXCR, TCRdb re-called the multiplex PCR reads, giving one row per CDR3 protein. The sample holds 300,000 to 400,000 distinct CDR3 sequences, around 45% seen once. The length of the CDR3 is 15 residues. Trimming removed 3 bases at V and 4 bases at J, with 10 bases between. Germline CDR1 and CDR2: SGHTA and FQGTGA. V and J are TRBV7-3 and TRBJ2-6; TRBD1 is a possible D gene (5 bases). This TCR was recovered from a human donor with low-grade glioma or glioblastoma, undergoing nonglioma brain surgery, or in good health (not recorded which). Sample: glioma tissue, nonneoplastic brain tissue, or PBMCs (not recorded which). The CDR3 DNA reads TGTGCCAGCAGCTTGCAAGGGGCAGGGGCCAACGTCCTGACTTTC. This codes for CASSLQGAGANVLTF.